The clone carrying this TCR beta chain was seen only once. What it recognizes is unknown. Extracted RNA was reverse transcribed into cDNA, the sequencing template. Profiling relied on immunoSEQ multiplex PCR, and the TCRdb table lists in-frame clones only, not all of them. The table lists around 19,000 clones, roughly 60% of them singletons. This sample is drawn from a study of CD8+ T cells in alopecia areata. Study findings and constraints: Sequencing of scalp samples also captures resident alphabeta T cells of normal skin. Higher clonality and more expanded CD8+ clones appeared in lesional than normal scalp.

Germline lookup yields CDR1 SEHNR and CDR2 FQNEAQ (reference sequence). This CDR3 has 15 amino acids. V was pared by 1 base and J by 4 bases, with 10 bases between. CD4+ cells belonging to several patients, who were in the biomarker study, were further sorted into CD25+CD127- cells. Sampling of alopecia areata patients yielded lesional scalp punch biopsies as well as peripheral blood. PBMCs yielded sorted CD4+ and CD8+ T cells. This TCR came from a human donor with alopecia areata. The sequenced sample was CD4+ Tregs sorted from blood. V gene TRBV7-9 combines with J gene TRBJ2-2; D is unresolved. CDR3 in DNA: TGTGCCAGCAGCTTAGGACATCTTGCCACCGGGGAGCTGTTTTTT. Translating it yields CASSLGHLATGELFF. The whole variable domain, remainder taken from reference TRBV7-9 and TRBJ2-2, is DTGVSQNPRHKITKRGQNVTFRCDPISEHNRLYWYRQTLGQGPEFLTYFQNEAQLEKSRLLSDRFSAERPKGSFSTLEIQRTEQGDSAMYLCASSLGHLATGELFFGEGSRLTVL.